A selection of T cell receptor beta chains follows, all from one sample in a study of T cell responses to AZD1222 COVID-19 vaccine. TCRdb keeps only in-frame clones here, not all; method: immunoSEQ multiplex PCR. This table holds over 150,000 clones, 92% found once. The sample consisted of peripheral blood, taken on day 0 of AZD1222 vaccination. Receptors originate from an adult in good health. CDR3s include the opening cysteine and the closing phenylalanine or tryptophan. D genes are given only for firm matches.

CDR3: CASSGPGGEQFF
length: 12
D: -
J: TRBJ2-1
V: TRBV6-4

CDR3: CASKLQAGEKLFF
length: 13
D: -
J: TRBJ1-4
V: TRBV27

CDR3: CASSFMTDGFNTEAFF
length: 16
D: -
J: TRBJ1-1
V: TRBV18

CDR3: CASSLGGFQETQYF
length: 14
D: -
J: TRBJ2-5
V: TRBV5-1

CDR3: CASSRDRTSYEQYF
length: 14
D: TRBD1
J: TRBJ2-7
V: TRBV18

CDR3: CASSPNTGELFF
length: 12
D: -
J: TRBJ2-2
V: TRBV5-4

CDR3: CASSPAPEETQYF
length: 13
D: -
J: TRBJ2-5
V: TRBV7-9

CDR3: CASSLGSFFSPLHF
length: 14
D: -
J: TRBJ1-6
V: TRBV16

CDR3: CASSLERSYNEQFF
length: 14
D: -
J: TRBJ2-1
V: TRBV5-6

CDR3: CASSLSDRGIDTQYF
length: 15
D: TRBD1
J: TRBJ2-3
V: TRBV7-8

CDR3: CASSLGPATNTEAFF
length: 15
D: -
J: TRBJ1-1
V: TRBV6-5

CDR3: CAWSPDRDSSYNSPLHF
length: 17
D: TRBD1
J: TRBJ1-6
V: TRBV30

CDR3: CASSQWGASESYEQYF
length: 16
D: -
J: TRBJ2-7
V: TRBV27

CDR3: CASSFPRWGKQETQYF
length: 16
D: -
J: TRBJ2-5
V: TRBV11-2

CDR3: CASSLLAGVGGELFF
length: 15
D: TRBD2
J: TRBJ2-2
V: TRBV9

CDR3: CASSDAGNQPQHF
length: 13
D: -
J: TRBJ1-5
V: TRBV2

CDR3: CASSLDPKDYTEAFF
length: 15
D: -
J: TRBJ1-1
V: TRBV5-1

CDR3: CASSRDRGANEKLFF
length: 15
D: TRBD1
J: TRBJ1-4
V: TRBV2

CDR3: CASSLTREQFF
length: 11
D: -
J: TRBJ2-1
V: TRBV7-9

CDR3: CASSSITGGAKNIQYF
length: 16
D: TRBD1
J: TRBJ2-4
V: TRBV7-2

CDR3: CASSVGPGLGQPQHF
length: 15
D: -
J: TRBJ1-5
V: TRBV19

CDR3: CASSQSGTNEKLFF
length: 14
D: -
J: TRBJ1-4
V: TRBV4-1

CDR3: CASVQQLAGGYEQYF
length: 15
D: TRBD2
J: TRBJ2-7
V: TRBV4-1

CDR3: CASSPRTVETGELFF
length: 15
D: -
J: TRBJ2-2
V: TRBV18

CDR3: CASSLKTSGREDEQFF
length: 16
D: TRBD2
J: TRBJ2-1
V: TRBV7-6

CDR3: CASSYPNTEAFF
length: 12
D: -
J: TRBJ1-1
V: TRBV19

CDR3: CASSQDLGAAGTGELFF
length: 17
D: -
J: TRBJ2-2
V: TRBV4-3

CDR3: CASSGSFFQPQHF
length: 13
D: -
J: TRBJ1-5
V: TRBV6-2/TRBV6-3

CDR3: CASSSDGVGEQFF
length: 13
D: -
J: TRBJ2-1
V: TRBV12-3/TRBV12-4

CDR3: CASSIDPPGGSYNEQFF
length: 17
D: TRBD1
J: TRBJ2-1
V: TRBV19

CDR3: CASSQDGGFYEQYF
length: 14
D: -
J: TRBJ2-7
V: TRBV3-1/TRBV3-2

CDR3: CASSLRSGWDTQYF
length: 14
D: -
J: TRBJ2-3
V: TRBV7-3

CDR3: CAWSKGTRPDTQYF
length: 14
D: TRBD2
J: TRBJ2-3
V: TRBV30

CDR3: CASSQALKTGESEAFF
length: 16
D: TRBD1
J: TRBJ1-1
V: TRBV4-3

CDR3: CASSFSGGTYNEQFF
length: 15
D: TRBD2
J: TRBJ2-1
V: TRBV27

CDR3: CASSSSGGDGYTF
length: 13
D: -
J: TRBJ1-2
V: TRBV6-5

CDR3: CASSPSAGVGTEAFF
length: 15
D: -
J: TRBJ1-1
V: TRBV19

CDR3: CASTRWGRGDTEAFF
length: 15
D: TRBD1
J: TRBJ1-1
V: TRBV2